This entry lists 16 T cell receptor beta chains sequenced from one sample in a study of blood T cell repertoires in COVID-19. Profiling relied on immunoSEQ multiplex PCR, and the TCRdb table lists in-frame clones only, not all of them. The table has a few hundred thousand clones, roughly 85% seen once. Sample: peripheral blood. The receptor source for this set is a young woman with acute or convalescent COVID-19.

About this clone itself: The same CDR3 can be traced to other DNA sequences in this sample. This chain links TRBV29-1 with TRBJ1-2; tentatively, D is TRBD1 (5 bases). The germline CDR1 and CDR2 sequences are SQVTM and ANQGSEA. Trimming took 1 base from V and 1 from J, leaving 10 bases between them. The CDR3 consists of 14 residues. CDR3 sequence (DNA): TGCAGCGTTGAAGGGCGGGGCAATAACTATGGCTACACCTTC. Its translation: CSVEGRGNNYGYTF.

The CDR3: CASSQTSGMTPQYF. The CDR3 nucleotides read TGTGCCAGCAGCCAAACTAGCGGGATGACCCCCCAGTACTTC. The rearrangement joins TRBV3-1 (or the pseudogene TRBV3-2) to TRBJ2-5, with 10 nucleotides matching TRBD2. With V trimmed by 2 bases and J by 9 bases, 6 bases remained unmatched. This CDR3 is 14 amino acids long. Germline CDR1 and CDR2: LGHDT and YNNKEL (reference sequence).

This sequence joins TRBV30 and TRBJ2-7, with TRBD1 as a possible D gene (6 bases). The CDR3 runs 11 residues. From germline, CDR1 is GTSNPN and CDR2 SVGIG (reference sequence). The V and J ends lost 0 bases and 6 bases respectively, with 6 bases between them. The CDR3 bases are TGTGCCTGGAGTGTACAGGGCGAGCAGTACTTC. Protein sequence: CAWSVQGEQYF.

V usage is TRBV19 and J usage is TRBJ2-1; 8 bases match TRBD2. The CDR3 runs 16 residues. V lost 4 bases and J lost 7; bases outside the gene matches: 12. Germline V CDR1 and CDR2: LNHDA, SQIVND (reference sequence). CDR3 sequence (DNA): TGTGCCAGTAGTAAGTTATCCGGGAGGGGAGGTAATGAGCAGTTCTTC. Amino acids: CASSKLSGRGGNEQFF. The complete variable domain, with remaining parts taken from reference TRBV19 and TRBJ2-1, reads DGGITQSPKYLFRKEGQNVTLSCEQNLNHDAMYWYRQDPGQGLRLIYYSQIVNDFQKGDIAEGYSVSREKKESFPLTVTSAQKNPTAFYLCASSKLSGRGGNEQFFGPGTRLTVL.

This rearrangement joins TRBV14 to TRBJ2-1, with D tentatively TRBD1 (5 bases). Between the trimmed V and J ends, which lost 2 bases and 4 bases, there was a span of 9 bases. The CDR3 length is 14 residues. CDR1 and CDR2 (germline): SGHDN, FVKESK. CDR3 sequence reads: CASSQRQRYNEQFF. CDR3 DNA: TGTGCCAGCAGCCAAAGACAGAGATACAATGAGCAGTTCTTC.

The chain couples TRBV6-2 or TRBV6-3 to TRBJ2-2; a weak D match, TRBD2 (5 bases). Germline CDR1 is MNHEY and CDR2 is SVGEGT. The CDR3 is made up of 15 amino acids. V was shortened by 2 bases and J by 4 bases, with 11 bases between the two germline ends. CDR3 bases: TGTGCCAGCAGTTACGGACTCGCGGGCACCGGGGAGCTGTTTTTT. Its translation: CASSYGLAGTGELFF.

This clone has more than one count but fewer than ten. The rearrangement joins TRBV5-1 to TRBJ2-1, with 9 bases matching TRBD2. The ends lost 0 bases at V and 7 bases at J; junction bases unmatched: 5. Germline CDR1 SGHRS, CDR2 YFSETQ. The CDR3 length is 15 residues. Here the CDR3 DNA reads TGCGCCAGCAGCTTGGGACTAGCGGAGAGAAATGAGCAGTTCTTC. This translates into CASSLGLAERNEQFF.

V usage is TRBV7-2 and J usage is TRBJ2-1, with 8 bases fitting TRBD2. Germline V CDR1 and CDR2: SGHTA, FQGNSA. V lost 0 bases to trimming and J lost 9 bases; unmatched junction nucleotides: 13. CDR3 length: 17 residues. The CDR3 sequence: CASSLAPVREDVGEQFF. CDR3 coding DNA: TGTGCCAGCAGCTTAGCCCCGGTGCGGGAGGATGTCGGTGAGCAGTTCTTC.

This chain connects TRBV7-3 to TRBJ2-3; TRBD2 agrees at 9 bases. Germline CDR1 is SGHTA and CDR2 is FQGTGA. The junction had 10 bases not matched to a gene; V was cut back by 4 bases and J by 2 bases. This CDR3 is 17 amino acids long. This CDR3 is CASSSGGVAGDTDTQYF. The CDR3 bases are TGTGCCAGCAGCTCTGGGGGAGTAGCGGGAGACACAGATACGCAGTATTTT.

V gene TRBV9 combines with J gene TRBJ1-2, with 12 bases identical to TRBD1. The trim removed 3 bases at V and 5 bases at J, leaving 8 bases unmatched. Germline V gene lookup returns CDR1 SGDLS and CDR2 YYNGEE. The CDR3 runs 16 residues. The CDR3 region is CASSAHRDRGLYGYTF. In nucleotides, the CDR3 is TGTGCCAGCAGCGCCCACCGGGACAGGGGGCTGTATGGCTACACCTTC.

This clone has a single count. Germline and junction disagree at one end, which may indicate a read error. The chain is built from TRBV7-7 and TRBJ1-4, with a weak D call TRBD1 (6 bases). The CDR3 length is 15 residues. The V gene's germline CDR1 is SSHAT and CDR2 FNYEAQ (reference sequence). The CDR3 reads CASSLRGGAGEKLFF. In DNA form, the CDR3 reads TGTGCTAGCAGCCTAAGGGGGGGAGCCGGTGAAAAACTGTTTTTT. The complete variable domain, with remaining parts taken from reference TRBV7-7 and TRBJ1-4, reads GAGVSQSPRYKVTKRGQDVTLRCDPISSHATLYWYQQALGQGPEFLTYFNYEAQPDKSGLPSDRFSAERPEGSISTLTIQRTEQRDSAMYRCASSLRGGAGEKLFFGSGTQLSVL.

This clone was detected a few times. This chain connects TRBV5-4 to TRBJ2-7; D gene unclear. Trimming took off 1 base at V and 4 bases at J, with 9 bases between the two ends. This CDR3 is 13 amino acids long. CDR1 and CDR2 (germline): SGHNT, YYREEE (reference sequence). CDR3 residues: CASSLTDTYEQYF. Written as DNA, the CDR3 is TGTGCCAGCAGCTTGACTGACACATACGAGCAGTACTTC.

DNA for the CDR3: TGTGCCAGCAGCTTGGACCCAACAGGGGCAAGGGAGCAGTACTTC. Protein product: CASSLDPTGAREQYF. The gene calls are TRBV5-6 and TRBJ2-7, with 7 bases matching TRBD1. Unmatched junction bases numbered 10, after V lost 0 bases and J lost 7 bases. The germline V gene encodes CDR1 SGHDT and CDR2 YYEEEE. CDR3 length: 15 residues.

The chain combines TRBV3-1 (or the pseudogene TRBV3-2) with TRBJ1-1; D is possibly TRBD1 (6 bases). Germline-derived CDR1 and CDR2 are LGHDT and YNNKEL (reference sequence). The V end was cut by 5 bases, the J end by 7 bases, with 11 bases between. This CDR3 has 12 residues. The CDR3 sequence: CASSYGQLEAFF. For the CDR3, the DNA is TGTGCCAGCAGCTATGGACAGCTTGAAGCTTTCTTT.

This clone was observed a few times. The CDR3 DNA reads TGTGCCAGCAGCTGGGCGGAGGCTCATAACTATGGCTACACCTTC. It yields the protein CASSWAEAHNYGYTF. This chain joins TRBV7-9 and TRBJ1-2; no reliable D call. Germline CDR1 SEHNR, CDR2 FQNEAQ (reference sequence). The CDR3 contains 15 residues. V was cut by 4 bases and J by 1 base, with 13 bases left in between.

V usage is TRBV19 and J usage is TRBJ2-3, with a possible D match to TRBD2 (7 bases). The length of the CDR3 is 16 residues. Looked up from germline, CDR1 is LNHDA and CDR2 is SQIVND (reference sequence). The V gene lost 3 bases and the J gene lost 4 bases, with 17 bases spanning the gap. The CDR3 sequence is CASSIILGGPADTQYF. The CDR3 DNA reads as TGTGCCAGTAGTATTATCTTGGGGGGGCCAGCAGATACGCAGTATTTT.